The rows below give T cell receptor beta chains drawn from one sample of a study of blood T cell repertoires in COVID-19. The table came from immunoSEQ multiplex PCR; TCRdb's copy has only in-frame clones and leaves some out. This table holds about 50,000 clones, under 90% found once. What was sequenced was peripheral blood. Receptors originate from a woman aged 55-70 years with acute or convalescent COVID-19. Each CDR3 is given with its conserved first and last residue. A D gene is named only where the DNA matches it firmly. Clone sizes are given selectively: once, few, many, or a class where the clone is expanded.

TRBV6-4	TRBD2	TRBJ2-5	NA	12	CASSVPAGDSDF	TGTGCCAGCAGCGTGCCAGCGGGGGACTCTGACTTC
TRBV7-3	TRBD1	TRBJ2-2	NA	15	CASSSRDRRTGELFF	TGTGCCAGCAGCTCCCGGGACAGACGCACCGGGGAGCTGTTTTTT
TRBV7-3	TRBD2	TRBJ2-2	NA	14	CASGTSGSFRELFF	TGTGCCAGCGGGACTAGCGGGAGTTTCCGGGAGCTGTTTTTT
TRBV29-1	TRBD1	TRBJ2-1	NA	11	CSGTGADEQFF	TGCAGCGGGACAGGGGCGGATGAGCAGTTCTTC
TRBV4-1	NA	TRBJ1-3	NA	15	CASSPSRVTGNTIYF	TGCGCCAGCAGCCCCAGCCGGGTAACTGGAAACACCATATATTTT
TRBV27	NA	TRBJ1-5	few	15	CASSPSPNSNQPQHF	TGTGCCAGCAGCCCGAGTCCTAATAGCAATCAGCCCCAGCATTTT
TRBV7-6	NA	TRBJ2-7	once	16	CASSLESAGSSYEQYF	TGTGCCAGCAGCTTAGAATCGGCAGGCTCATCCTACGAGCAGTACTTC
TRBV4-1	TRBD2	TRBJ2-1	NA	16	CASSQRETSVYNEQFF	TGCGCCAGCAGCCAACGGGAGACTAGCGTCTACAATGAGCAGTTCTTC
TRBV6-6	NA	TRBJ2-5	few	13	CASTGAEQETQYF	TGTGCCAGCACTGGGGCCGAACAAGAGACCCAGTACTTC
TRBV3-1/TRBV3-2	TRBD1	TRBJ1-6	NA	14	CASSHGTGGSPLHF	TGTGCCAGCAGCCACGGGACAGGGGGTTCACCCCTCCACTTT
TRBV3-1/TRBV3-2	TRBD2	TRBJ2-5	NA	15	CASSQGRGGWETQYF	TGTGCCAGCAGCCAAGGTCGGGGGGGTTGGGAGACCCAGTACTTC
TRBV5-1	TRBD1	TRBJ1-2	NA	15	CASSTDQQGDYGYTF	TGCGCCAGCAGCACCGACCAACAGGGGGACTATGGCTACACCTTC
TRBV19	NA	TRBJ1-1	NA	14	CASSMAGGVPEAFF	TGTGCCAGTAGTATGGCGGGGGGGGTCCCCGAAGCTTTCTTT
TRBV11-1	NA	TRBJ1-1	NA	13	CASSSTGHTEAFF	TGTGCCAGCAGCTCGACAGGTCACACTGAAGCTTTCTTT
TRBV27	TRBD1	TRBJ1-2	NA	15	CASSLYRGSNYGYTF	TGTGCCAGCAGTTTATACAGGGGCTCTAACTATGGCTACACCTTC
TRBV5-1	TRBD2	TRBJ2-2	NA	16	CASSFRGGGTTGELFF	TGCGCCAGCAGCTTTAGGGGCGGGGGAACGACCGGGGAGCTGTTTTTT
TRBV19	NA	TRBJ2-5	NA	13	CASSPRLVETQYF	TGTGCCAGTAGTCCAAGACTAGTGGAGACCCAGTACTTC
TRBV7-8	NA	TRBJ2-1	NA	16	CASSQVTWAGYNEQFF	TGTGCCAGCAGCCAGGTAACGTGGGCGGGCTACAATGAGCAGTTCTTC
TRBV5-7	NA	TRBJ1-2	NA	16	CASSGADNPTNYGYTF	TGTGCCAGCAGCGGCGCGGACAACCCAACTAACTATGGCTACACCTTC
TRBV7-9	NA	TRBJ2-2	NA	15	CASSHGLEGTGELFF	TGTGCCAGCAGCCACGGTCTAGAGGGTACCGGGGAGCTGTTTTTT